The rows below give T cell receptor beta chains drawn from one sample of a study of T cell responses to AZD1222 COVID-19 vaccine. Profiling relied on immunoSEQ multiplex PCR, and the TCRdb table lists in-frame clones only, not all of them. The sample lists about 150,000 clones, roughly 92% seen once, with about 5.1% in the top ten. The sample in question was peripheral blood, obtained on day 0 of AZD1222 vaccination. These receptors were obtained from an adult in good health. Both conserved end residues are part of each CDR3. D genes are given only for firm matches. Size values are once, few and many counts, or a class for expanded clones, and some rows have none.

>.|TRBJ1-6|TRBD1|16|TRBV19
TGTGCCAGTAGTATACCGACAGGGACTCCAAATTCACCCCTCCACTTT
CASSIPTGTPNSPLHF
>once|TRBJ2-7|.|11|TRBV28
TGTGCCAGCAGTGGCTCCTACGAGCAGTACTTC
CASSGSYEQYF
>.|TRBJ1-4|.|15|TRBV3-1/TRBV3-2
TGTGCCAGCAGCCAAGGAACAGGCCGTGGCGAAAAACTGTTTTTT
CASSQGTGRGEKLFF
>once|TRBJ2-5|TRBD2|14|TRBV4-1
TGCGCCAGCAGCCAGATAGCGGGAGGGGAGACCCAGTACTTC
CASSQIAGGETQYF
>.|TRBJ2-1|TRBD2|14|TRBV20-1
TGCAGTGCTAGTAGCGGGACCTCCTACAATGAGCAGTTCTTC
CSASSGTSYNEQFF
>.|TRBJ1-1|.|16|TRBV6-1
TGTGCCAGCAGTGAAGTCCAACACCTCTTGAACACTGAAGCTTTCTTT
CASSEVQHLLNTEAFF
>.|TRBJ2-1|.|13|TRBV30
TGTGCCTGGAGTGCCTCCGGGGACCTTAAACAGTTCTTC
CAWSASGDLKQFF
>.|TRBJ2-2|TRBD1|15|TRBV7-2
TGTGCCAGCAGCCACAGGGGAGCGAACACCGGGGAGCTGTTTTTT
CASSHRGANTGELFF
>.|TRBJ2-3|.|14|TRBV15
TGTGCCACCAGCAAACCCTCTCTGGGAGGTACGCAGTATTTT
CATSKPSLGGTQYF
>few|TRBJ2-7|.|14|TRBV29-1
TGCAGCGTTGGAGGGGGAAGGAACTCCTACGAGCAGTACTTC
CSVGGGRNSYEQYF
>.|TRBJ1-2|.|13|TRBV5-1
TGCGCCAGCAGCTTAAATACGGCCGATGGCTACACCTTC
CASSLNTADGYTF
>.|TRBJ1-4|TRBD1|17|TRBV24-1
TGTGCCACCAGCGACAGGGGACACCCTCAATGCGGCGAAAAACTGTTTTTT
CATSDRGHPQCGEKLFF
>.|TRBJ2-5|TRBD2|17|TRBV5-4
TGTGCCAGCAGCTGGGGAAGCGGGAGCCGAAGTAGAGAGACCCAGTACTTC
CASSWGSGSRSRETQYF
>.|TRBJ2-7|TRBD1|13|TRBV29-1
TGCAGCGTTGAAGGGACAGGGGGCGCCGAGCAGTACTTC
CSVEGTGGAEQYF
>.|TRBJ2-7|.|14|TRBV5-1
TGCGCCAGCAGCTTGGAACTAGTGTCCTACGAGCAGTACTTC
CASSLELVSYEQYF
>.|TRBJ1-5|.|18|TRBV15
TGTGCCACCAGCAGGCCCGGGACTGAAGATTCCGGCAATCAGCCCCAGCATTTT
CATSRPGTEDSGNQPQHF
>.|TRBJ2-7|TRBD1|15|TRBV28
TGTGCCAGCAACCAGGGGGCGCATATTACCTACGAGCAGTACTTC
CASNQGAHITYEQYF
>.|TRBJ2-5|.|13|TRBV7-6
TGTGCCAGCAGCTTAGTTACGTGGGAGACCCAGTACTTC
CASSLVTWETQYF
>.|TRBJ1-3|.|16|TRBV19
TGTGCCAGTAGTATCAGCCAGGGGTTAACTGGAAACACCATATATTTT
CASSISQGLTGNTIYF
>.|TRBJ2-2|.|15|TRBV5-1
TGCGCCAGCAGCTTTGGACACGCGAACACCGGGGAGCTGTTTTTT
CASSFGHANTGELFF
>.|TRBJ2-3|TRBD2|15|TRBV19
TGTGCCAGTATCTCTAGCGGGACTAGCACAGATACGCAGTATTTT
CASISSGTSTDTQYF
>.|TRBJ1-5|TRBD1|13|TRBV29-1
TGCAGCGCGGGGGACAGCCAGAATCAGCCCCAGCATTTT
CSAGDSQNQPQHF
>.|TRBJ2-4|.|15|TRBV7-9
TGTGCCAGCAGCGTCGAGCGGATAGCCAAAAACATTCAGTACTTC
CASSVERIAKNIQYF
>few|TRBJ1-5|.|12|TRBV19
TGTGCCAGTAGGTCCACGCAGGGCCCCCAGCATTTT
CASRSTQGPQHF
>.|TRBJ2-5|.|11|TRBV12-3/TRBV12-4
TGTGCCAGCAGTTTAGAAGAGACCCAGTACTTC
CASSLEETQYF
>.|TRBJ2-1|.|17|TRBV3-1/TRBV3-2
TGTGCCAGCAGCCAAGATGGAGGAGCAGGGGAGGGCAATGAGCAGTTCTTC
CASSQDGGAGEGNEQFF
>.|TRBJ2-5|.|12|TRBV6-6
TGTGCCAGCAGTTACTACCAAGAGACCCAGTACTTC
CASSYYQETQYF
>.|TRBJ2-1|.|16|TRBV7-8
TGTGCCAGCAGCTCACGTCCCGGGACCCCGACCAATGAGCAGTTCTTC
CASSSRPGTPTNEQFF
>.|TRBJ2-7|.|13|TRBV3-1/TRBV3-2
TGTGCCAGCAGCCAACGGGGAACCTACGAGCAGTACTTC
CASSQRGTYEQYF
>.|TRBJ2-7|TRBD2|15|TRBV18
TGTGCCAGCTCACCAGGACTAGCGGAGACCTACGAGCAGTACTTC
CASSPGLAETYEQYF
>.|TRBJ2-7|TRBD2|14|TRBV28
TGTGCCAGCAGTAATAGCGGGAACACCTACGAGCAGTACTTC
CASSNSGNTYEQYF
>.|TRBJ1-1|.|15|TRBV10-3
TGTGCCATCAGTGATTCGAAACAGGGGAACACTGAAGCTTTCTTT
CAISDSKQGNTEAFF
>.|TRBJ1-3|.|15|TRBV18
TGTGCCAGCTCAGCCTATAAGGAGGCTGGAAACACCATATATTTT
CASSAYKEAGNTIYF
>.|TRBJ2-3|.|15|TRBV28
TGTGCCAGCAGTTTCGGCGGGCCGAGCACAGATACGCAGTATTTT
CASSFGGPSTDTQYF
>.|TRBJ2-2|TRBD1|17|TRBV9
TGTGCCAGCAGCGTAGAGAAAGGGACAGCGAACACCGGGGAGCTGTTTTTT
CASSVEKGTANTGELFF
>once|TRBJ2-6|TRBD1|16|TRBV3-1/TRBV3-2
TGTGCCAGCAGCCAAACCAGGGGGACTGGGGCCAACGTCCTGACTTTC
CASSQTRGTGANVLTF
>.|TRBJ1-6|.|14|TRBV3-1/TRBV3-2
TGTGCCAGCAGCCAAGTCAGGGATAATTCACCCCTCCACTTT
CASSQVRDNSPLHF
>once|TRBJ2-1|TRBD2|16|TRBV11-2
TGTGCCAGCAGCTTAGATGTGTGGACTAGTGATCATGAGCAGTTCTTC
CASSLDVWTSDHEQFF
>.|TRBJ1-1|TRBD1|16|TRBV7-9
TGTGCCAGCAGCCCTACAGGGGAAATAGGGACCACTGAAGCTTTCTTT
CASSPTGEIGTTEAFF